This passage covers 6 T cell receptor beta chains from one sample sequenced in a study of shared clonotypes between healthy human individuals. Profiling relied on immunoSEQ multiplex PCR, and the TCRdb table lists in-frame clones only, not all of them. The table lists about 1.5 million clones, 95% to 99% of them singletons, with about 0.42% in the top ten. Input material: naive CD4+ T cells sorted from blood. The subset here: CD45RA+ positively selected. The receptor set was obtained from a man younger than 45 in good health.

V gene TRBV29-1 combines with J gene TRBJ2-7; D is uncertain. CDR3 size: 11 residues. Germline loops: CDR1 SQVTM, CDR2 ANQGSEA. Trimming shortened V by 8 bases and J by 3 bases, and 11 bases separated the two germline ends. The CDR3 spells CSPSFLYEQYF. In DNA, the CDR3 is TGCAGCCCCTCCTTCCTCTACGAGCAGTACTTC.

Details on this clone: This CDR3 is also generated by other DNA sequences in the sample. This chain uses TRBV5-4 with TRBJ2-6; D is unresolved. This CDR3 is 13 amino acids long. Trimming removed 4 bases at V and 4 bases at J, with 6 bases between. In germline, CDR1 is SGHNT, CDR2 YYREEE (reference sequence). The CDR3 spells CASSTTGANVLTF. CDR3 DNA sequence: TGTGCCAGCAGCACGACAGGGGCCAACGTCCTGACTTTC.

The chain recombines TRBV7-6 with TRBJ2-1, with D tentatively TRBD2 (5 bases). Deletions cut 0 bases from V and 2 bases from J, with 8 bases between. The CDR3 has 15 residues. Germline assignment: CDR1 SGHVS and CDR2 FNYEAQ. As DNA, the CDR3 is TGTGCCAGCAGCTTAGCTAGGCGGGCCTACAATGAGCAGTTCTTC. This sequence encodes CASSLARRAYNEQFF.

The V call is TRBV1, the J call TRBJ2-4; the D call TRBD2 from the table was never checked on the DNA. TRBV1 is deemed a pseudogene. This CDR3 is built from 17 residues. CDR3 sequence reads: CTSSQDHLRLAKNIQYF. The CDR3 region has the DNA TGCACCAGCAGCCAAGATCACTTGCGGCTAGCCAAAAACATTCAGTACTTC.

The rearrangement joins TRBV15 to TRBJ2-2, with TRBD2 matching 8 bases. The junction had 10 bases not matched to a gene; V was cut back by 0 bases and J by 4 bases. Germline loops: CDR1 LNHNV, CDR2 YYDKDF (reference sequence). This CDR3 is built from 18 residues. CDR3 loop: CATSRDPASGFLTGELFF. CDR3 DNA: TGTGCCACCAGCAGAGATCCGGCTAGCGGGTTCCTCACCGGGGAGCTGTTTTTT. The variable domain in full, with the rest retrieved from reference TRBV15 and TRBJ2-2, is DAMVIQNPRYQVTQFGKPVTLSCSQTLNHNVMYWYQQKSSQAPKLLFHYYDKDFNNEADTPDNFQSRRPNTSFCFLDIRSPGLGDTAMYLCATSRDPASGFLTGELFFGEGSRLTVL.

This chain links TRBV5-6 with TRBJ2-7; D is perhaps TRBD2 (5 bases). The ends were cut back, 4 bases at V and 3 bases at J, with 8 bases in the middle. The CDR3 spans 12 residues. Per the germline V gene, CDR1 is SGHDT and CDR2 is YYEEEE. This CDR3 reads CASSREGYEQYF. The DNA for the CDR3 is TGTGCCAGCAGCCGTGAGGGCTACGAGCAGTACTTC.